The clone carrying this TCR beta chain is a singleton in its sample. DNA loading was fixed at roughly 0.35 ug for all bulk PBMC samples. Some clones are missing from TCRdb's copy, which holds only in-frame ones; the method was immunoSEQ multiplex PCR. The profile covers 4,500 or so clones, with about 78% appearing a single time and approximately 55% taken by the ten largest. These data originate in a study of blood T cell dynamics during melanoma immunotherapy. Time point indicated: week 3, after first cycle of checkpoint inhibitor. Blood was drawn before treatment and at week 3 after checkpoint blockade. The TCR sequence derives from a human donor with melanoma. Source: blood, taken from a patient treated with checkpoint blockade.

The CDR3 is CASSLVGSGGKNEQFF. The CDR3 DNA reads TGTGCCAGTAGCCTGGTTGGTAGCGGGGGGAAAAATGAGCAGTTCTTC. The rearrangement uses TRBV19 and TRBJ2-1, with 10 bases that match TRBD2. Germline V gene sequence: CDR1 LNHDA, CDR2 SQIVND (reference sequence). The V and J ends lost 6 bases and 7 bases, in that order; junction bases with no gene match: 12. There are 16 residues in the CDR3.